This paragraph covers one T cell receptor beta chain sequence. This entry comes from a study of blood T cell repertoires in COVID-19. This CDR3 is 14 amino acids long. Germline values: CDR1 LGHNA, CDR2 YSLEER. V lost 4 bases to trimming and J lost 4 bases, with 13 bases between them. Per the authors' pipeline: Using reference gene primer amplification, nucleated cell counts were estimated. Clones were read by immunoSEQ multiplex PCR, and TCRdb kept only the in-frame ones, dropping some. V and J calls and clone size are those listed in that table; D and trimming were worked out from the DNA. The sample has roughly 190,000 clones, about four fifths seen once.

The TCR was taken from a man aged 50-59 years with active or convalescent COVID-19. This rearrangement joins TRBV4-3 to TRBJ1-2; D not certain. Sequencing was carried out using peripheral blood. The CDR3 sequence is CASSPVSPGYGYTF. DNA of the CDR3: TGCGCCAGCAGCCCAGTATCCCCGGGCTATGGCTACACCTTC.